The clone carrying this T cell receptor beta chain has just a few counts. Its specificity is not known. These data originate in a study of beta chain features in type 1 diabetes. The CDR3 covers 14 residues. In germline, CDR1 is SGHTA, CDR2 FQGNSA. V was cut by 1 base and J by 8 bases, with 14 bases left in between. General study points: There were fewer insertions and more deletions at the VDJ junctions of type 1 diabetes patients. Shortening of TCRB CDR3s, moderate but significant, appeared in all four CD4+ subsets of Type 1 diabetes patients.

Sequenced material consisted of expressed TCRB transcripts (all of the isolated RNA was reverse transcribed). Using immunoSEQ multiplex PCR, the repertoire was profiled, and TCRdb retains in-frame clones only, with some absent. The sample shows a few hundred thousand clones, 9.5% to 10% of them seen only once. The rearrangement links TRBV7-2 to TRBJ1-1; D is undetermined. The receptor was derived from a man aged 30 to 39 with type 1 diabetes. Sequencing was done on a sample of central memory CD4+ T cells from blood. This CDR3 is CASSLDNLIWEAFF. CDR3 nucleotide sequence: TGTGCCAGCAGCTTAGATAACCTTATTTGGGAAGCTTTCTTT.